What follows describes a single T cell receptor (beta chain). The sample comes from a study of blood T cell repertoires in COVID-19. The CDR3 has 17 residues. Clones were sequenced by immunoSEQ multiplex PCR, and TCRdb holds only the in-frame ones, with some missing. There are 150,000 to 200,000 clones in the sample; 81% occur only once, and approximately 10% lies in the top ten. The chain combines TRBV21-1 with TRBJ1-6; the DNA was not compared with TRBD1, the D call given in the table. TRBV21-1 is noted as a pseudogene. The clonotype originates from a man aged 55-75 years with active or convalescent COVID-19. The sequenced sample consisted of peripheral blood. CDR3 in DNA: TGTGCCAGCAGCAAATGGGCTATTAAAAATAATAATTCACCCCTCCACTTT. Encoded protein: CASSKWAIKNNNSPLHF.